Following are 18 T cell receptor beta chains from one sample sequenced in a study of T cell repertoires in ileal Crohn's disease. TCRdb's copy holds only in-frame clones and misses some; the assay was immunoSEQ multiplex PCR. The repertoire includes roughly 13,000 clones, roughly 85% of them detected once, and about 6% sits in the top ten. Sequencing was carried out using ileal tissue. The receptors originated from an adult with Crohn's disease.

The rearrangement joins TRBV6-5 to TRBJ2-7; weak D call: TRBD2 (6 bases). V gave up 5 bases and J gave up 6 bases, with 8 bases separating them. Germline V gives CDR1 MNHEY, CDR2 SVGAGI. CDR3 length: 11 residues. This CDR3 is CASSDGSEQYF. CDR3 nucleotides: TGTGCCAGCAGTGACGGGAGCGAGCAGTACTTC.

The J gene is TRBJ2-2, the V gene TRBV4-1; possible D gene TRBD1, 5 bases. The V and J ends lost 0 bases and 2 bases respectively, with 10 bases between them. The CDR3 extends over 16 amino acids. Germline values: CDR1 MGHRA, CDR2 YSYEKL. CDR3 DNA: TGCGCCAGCAGCCAAGAGCAGGGTCTCAACACCGGGGAGCTGTTTTTT. Encoded protein: CASSQEQGLNTGELFF.

The chain joins TRBV7-9 to TRBJ1-2; D is unclear. There are 12 residues in the CDR3. V shed 7 bases and J shed 6 bases, with 12 bases lying between them. Germline V CDR1 and CDR2: SEHNR, FQNEAQ (reference sequence). The CDR3 DNA is TGTGCCAGCACCCTGGGGAGGGATGGCTACACCTTC. Protein sequence: CASTLGRDGYTF.

The rearrangement joins TRBV6-1 to TRBJ1-2, with 7 bases aligning to TRBD1. The length of the CDR3 is 14 residues. Trimming took 4 bases from V and 4 from J; bases not matched to a gene: 6. Germline V gives CDR1 MNHNS, CDR2 SASEGT. The CDR3 spells CASSGGQTFYGYTF. The CDR3 nucleotides are TGTGCCAGCAGTGGGGGACAGACCTTCTATGGCTACACCTTC.

The V gene is TRBV9, the J gene TRBJ2-5; D is unclear. The CDR3 is made up of 14 amino acids. CDR1 and CDR2 from the germline V gene are SGDLS and YYNGEE. Trimming stripped 0 bases from V and 4 bases from J, with 10 bases between. CDR3 sequence: CASSVGPSPETQYF. As DNA, the CDR3 is TGTGCCAGCAGCGTAGGGCCGTCCCCAGAGACCCAGTACTTC.

V usage is TRBV9 and J usage is TRBJ2-4; D might be TRBD2 (7 bases). V lost 2 bases and J lost 5, with 17 bases in between. This CDR3 spans 16 amino acids. CDR1 is SGDLS and CDR2 is YYNGEE in the germline V gene. The CDR3 DNA reads TGTGCCAGCAGCGTCGGATCGGGGGCGGGGGAAAACATTCAGTACTTC. Encoded protein: CASSVGSGAGENIQYF.

The V and J genes are TRBV5-5 and TRBJ2-5, with TRBD2 identical over 8 bases. Per germline, CDR1 SGHKS and CDR2 YYEKEE (reference sequence). Trimming took 5 bases from V and 4 from J; bases not matched to a gene: 13. There are 16 residues in the CDR3. Here the CDR3 reads CASRTGERGWTETQYF. CDR3 DNA sequence: TGTGCCAGCAGAACGGGGGAGCGGGGGTGGACAGAGACCCAGTACTTC.

The chain joins TRBV5-6 to TRBJ1-1; 7 bases are shared with TRBD1. The CDR3 contains 16 residues. Unmatched junction bases numbered 5, after V lost 0 bases and J lost 0 bases. Germline values: CDR1 SGHDT, CDR2 YYEEEE. The CDR3 DNA reads TGTGCCAGCAGCTTGGGTCCAGGGGGGATGAACACTGAAGCTTTCTTT. As protein: CASSLGPGGMNTEAFF.

The chain has TRBV2 and TRBJ2-6, with no clear D. Between the trimmed V and J ends, which lost 2 bases and 4 bases, there was a span of 9 bases. The CDR3 is 15 amino acids. Germline CDR1 and CDR2: SNHLY and FYNNEI. CDR3 nucleotide sequence: TGTGCCAGCAGTGAACTCCGCCGGGGGGCCAACGTCCTGACTTTC. Encoded protein: CASSELRRGANVLTF. The full variable domain, completed using reference TRBV2 and TRBJ2-6, is EPEVTQTPSHQVTQMGQEVILRCVPISNHLYFYWYRQILGQKVEFLVSFYNNEISEKSEIFDDQFSVERPDGSNFTLKIRSTKLEDSAMYFCASSELRRGANVLTFGAGSRLTVL.

The rearrangement links TRBV5-1 to TRBJ1-1; a possible D gene is TRBD1 (5 bases). The germline V gene encodes CDR1 SGHRS and CDR2 YFSETQ. V dropped 5 bases and J dropped 1 base, with 9 bases sitting between them. The CDR3 runs to 13 residues. As DNA, the CDR3 is TGCGCCAGCAGATATGACAGGAACACTGAAGCTTTCTTT. Its protein is CASRYDRNTEAFF.

This sequence joins TRBV30 and TRBJ1-2, with 7 bases that match TRBD1. The CDR3 totals 14 residues. Germline V gives CDR1 GTSNPN, CDR2 SVGIG (reference sequence). J gave up 0 bases and V 5 bases, and 6 bases lay outside the gene matches. CDR3 region: CAWGGDRANYGYTF. CDR3 nucleotides: TGTGCCTGGGGGGGAGACAGGGCTAACTATGGCTACACCTTC.

This clone appeared a few times. The chain employs TRBV4-2 and TRBJ2-5; 7 bases map to TRBD2. Germline V lookup: CDR1 LGHNA, CDR2 YNFKEQ. This CDR3 is 16 amino acids long. V gave up 4 bases and J gave up 4 bases; unmatched junction bases: 12. Here the CDR3 DNA reads TGTGCCAGCAGCCCAGGCAGGCCCTCGGGAGGAGAGACCCAGTACTTC. This codes for CASSPGRPSGGETQYF.

The chain joins TRBV12-2 to TRBJ2-5; no DNA check was done on the table's D call, TRBD2. TRBV12-2 is assigned pseudogene status. The CDR3 is made up of 16 amino acids. The CDR3 loop is CASRLGPAGDGETQYF. The CDR3 nucleotides read TGTGCAAGTCGCTTAGGCCCAGCGGGAGATGGGGAGACCCAGTACTTC.

The genes are TRBV7-3 and TRBJ2-4; D is perhaps TRBD1 (6 bases). The CDR3 length is 20 residues. CDR1 and CDR2 from the germline V gene are SGHTA and FQGTGA. Trimming removed 4 bases from V and 2 bases from J, with 27 bases in between. The CDR3 here is CASSSSSRDTEIRTKNIQYF. The CDR3 DNA reads as TGTGCCAGCAGCTCGTCCTCCCGGGACACGGAAATCCGCACCAAAAACATTCAGTACTTC.

This clone was seen more than once but under ten times. The chain employs TRBV6-5 and TRBJ1-3, with a weak D call TRBD1 (6 bases). The V end was cut by 7 bases, the J end by 1 base, with 11 bases between. Germline V CDR1 and CDR2: MNHEY, SVGAGI. The CDR3 extends over 14 amino acids. CDR3: CASTQQGSGNTIYF. CDR3 coding DNA: TGTGCCAGCACCCAGCAGGGGTCTGGAAACACCATATATTTT.

J is TRBJ1-2 and V is TRBV9; 10 bases are shared with TRBD1. This CDR3 spans 13 amino acids. Germline V lookup: CDR1 SGDLS, CDR2 YYNGEE. V gave up 3 bases and J gave up 4 bases; unmatched junction bases: 0. For the CDR3, the DNA is TGTGCCAGCAGCGGACAGGGGGCCTATGGCTACACCTTC. Amino acid sequence: CASSGQGAYGYTF. The complete variable domain, with remaining parts taken from reference TRBV9 and TRBJ1-2, reads DSGVTQTPKHLITATGQRVTLRCSPRSGDLSVYWYQQSLDQGLQFLIQYYNGEERAKGNILERFSAQQFPDLHSELNLSSLELGDSALYFCASSGQGAYGYTFGSGTRLTVV.

The rearrangement uses TRBV4-1 and TRBJ1-2, with 7 bases lining up with TRBD1. The CDR3 spans 13 residues. Germline CDR1 reads MGHRA; CDR2 reads YSYEKL. V lost 4 bases to trimming and J lost 4 bases; unmatched junction nucleotides: 3. DNA for the CDR3: TGCGCCAGCAGCCTACAGGGGACCTATGGCTACACCTTC. The encoded protein is CASSLQGTYGYTF.

This sequence joins TRBV7-9 and TRBJ2-4; 7 bases fit TRBD2. Germline V gene lookup returns CDR1 SEHNR and CDR2 FQNEAQ (reference sequence). The ends lost 1 base at V and 6 bases at J; junction bases unmatched: 9. The length of the CDR3 is 16 residues. CDR3 protein: CASSLEGGGGTNIQYF. The CDR3 coding sequence is TGTGCCAGCAGCTTAGAGGGTGGGGGGGGTACAAACATTCAGTACTTC.